The rows below give T cell receptor beta chains drawn from one sample of a study of T cells in Graves' hyperthyroidism and ophthalmopathy. One entry per CDR3 protein results from TCRdb running MiXCR on the multiplex PCR reads. The sample carries about 380,000 distinct CDR3 sequences, approximately 13% recorded once. The source material was blood. These receptors were collected from a young man with Graves' hyperthyroidism that later progressed to Graves' ophthalmopathy. CDR3s include the opening cysteine and the closing phenylalanine or tryptophan. Fields, in order: V gene, D gene, J gene, clone size, CDR3 DNA, CDR3 protein. D genes are given only for firm matches. The listing skips clone size in some rows; elsewhere it reads once, few, many or a size class.

>TRBV28|-|TRBJ1-1|many
TGTGCCAGCAGCTCCCGGCGCGGGAGGTGGAACACTGAAGCTTTCTTT
CASSSRRGRWNTEAFF
>TRBV20-1|-|TRBJ1-3|-
TGCAGTGCTGAAGATCGAGCGGCTTCTGGAAACACCATATATTTT
CSAEDRAASGNTIYF
>TRBV2|TRBD1|TRBJ2-7|many
TGTGCCAGCAGTGACGGGACAGGACTATCCTACGAGCAGTACTTC
CASSDGTGLSYEQYF
>TRBV4-1|TRBD2|TRBJ2-5|once
TGCGCCAGCAGCCAGATTAGCGGGGGGGGAAAGACCCAGTACTTC
CASSQISGGGKTQYF
>TRBV29-1|TRBD2|TRBJ2-3|few
TGCAGCGTGTGGACTAGCGGGGGGTCTGTCGGGCAGTATTTT
CSVWTSGGSVGQYF
>TRBV28|-|TRBJ1-5|many
TGTGCCAGCAGTTTATTGGGGGGCGGCAATCAGCCCCAGCATTTT
CASSLLGGGNQPQHF
>TRBV25-1|TRBD2|TRBJ2-3|few
TGTGCCGGGAGGGACGGCACAGATACGCAGTATTTT
CAGRDGTDTQYF
>TRBV12-5|-|TRBJ2-1|-
TGTGCTAGTGGTTTGGTAGTGGACAACCTAGGGAATGAGCAGTTCTTC
CASGLVVDNLGNEQFF
>TRBV24-1|TRBD1|TRBJ1-5|many
TGTGCCACCAGTGAAGGGGGCATGATTCAGCCCCAGCATTTT
CATSEGGMIQPQHF
>TRBV7-9|-|TRBJ1-1|many
TGTGCCAGCAGCACACAGGGAGGAAACACTGAAGCTTTCTTT
CASSTQGGNTEAFF
>TRBV7-9|-|TRBJ2-7|many
TGTGCCAGCAGCCCAGGAAGTGGGCCGGGCCATTACGAGCAGTACTTC
CASSPGSGPGHYEQYF
>TRBV6-2/TRBV6-3|TRBD2|TRBJ2-5|many
TGTGCCAGCAGCCTCGAGGCTAGCGGGGGGCGGTACCAAGAGACCCAGTACTTC
CASSLEASGGRYQETQYF
>TRBV27|-|TRBJ1-6|-
TGTGCCAGCAGTTTGTTTCCGGGCCTTTCTGCTAGCTCCTATAATTCACCCCTCCACTTT
CASSLFPGLSASSYNSPLHF
>TRBV27|-|TRBJ2-7|many
TGTGCCAGCAGTTTATCGGGCAGTACCTACGAGCAGTACTTC
CASSLSGSTYEQYF
>TRBV15|TRBD1|TRBJ2-7|-
TGTGCCACCAGCAGAGTTTCCGGGACAGCGACCTACGAGCAGTACTTC
CATSRVSGTATYEQYF
>TRBV12-3/TRBV12-4|TRBD2|TRBJ2-1|many
TGTGCCAGCAGTCCCGGACTAGCGGGGGGGCGAAATGAGCAGTTCTTC
CASSPGLAGGRNEQFF
>TRBV15|-|TRBJ1-2|many
TGTGCCACCAGCAGAGTAGGCTTTCGGGGCTACACCTTC
CATSRVGFRGYTF
>TRBV9|TRBD1|TRBJ1-1|few
TGTGCCAGCAGCGGGACCGGGACAGGATTTAAGGGAGCTTTCTTT
CASSGTGTGFKGAFF
>TRBV20-1|-|TRBJ1-2|-
TGCAGTGCTAGAGGGGATGGGGGGCGCTTTGGCTACACCTTC
CSARGDGGRFGYTF
>TRBV5-6|-|TRBJ2-7|many
TGTGCCAGCAGCATGGCGTTCCCGTACGAGCAGTACTTC
CASSMAFPYEQYF
>TRBV12-3/TRBV12-4|-|TRBJ1-1|many
TGTGCCAGCAGTTTCAGAGGGGCGTACAACACTGAAGCTTTCTTT
CASSFRGAYNTEAFF
>TRBV28|-|TRBJ1-2|many
TGTGCCAGCAGTTTAGGACACCCGAACTATGACTACACCTTC
CASSLGHPNYDYTF
>TRBV28|-|TRBJ2-5|many
TGTGCCAGCAGTTGGGGGCAAGAGACCCAGTACTTC
CASSWGQETQYF
>TRBV4-1|-|TRBJ1-5|few
TGCGCCAGCAGCCAAGACGGCAGAAATCAGCCCCAGCATTTT
CASSQDGRNQPQHF
>TRBV12-3/TRBV12-4|-|TRBJ2-3|-
TGTGCCAGCAGCCCCGCCCCGGTGGATACGCAGTATTTT
CASSPAPVDTQYF
>TRBV6-1|-|TRBJ1-1|-
TGTGCCAGCAGTGTAAGTGAGTGGAACACTGAAGCTTTCTTT
CASSVSEWNTEAFF
>TRBV9|TRBD1|TRBJ1-2|many
TGTGCCAGCAGCAGCAGGGGGTCCGGCTACACCTTC
CASSSRGSGYTF
>TRBV6-1|-|TRBJ2-1|many
TGTGCCAGCAGTGGCCTGGTGGGAAGGATTGGGAGCTCCTACAATGAGCAGTTCTTC
CASSGLVGRIGSSYNEQFF
>TRBV28|-|TRBJ2-5|-
TGTGCCAGCACCCCAGGGGCACGCGAGACCCAGTACTTC
CASTPGARETQYF
>TRBV6-1|TRBD2|TRBJ2-7|-
TGTGCCAGCAGTGAGGCCGGGACTAGACCCTACGAGCAGTACTTC
CASSEAGTRPYEQYF
>TRBV18|-|TRBJ2-7|few
TGTGCCAGCTCACCGGGGACGGGTCAACGCGAGCAGTACTTC
CASSPGTGQREQYF
>TRBV3-1|-|TRBJ2-1|few
TGTGCCAGCAGCCATAACAGGGTATACAATGAGCAGTTCTTC
CASSHNRVYNEQFF
>TRBV20-1|-|TRBJ1-1|many
TGCAGTGCAACGGGGGGGAGGTACACTGAAGCTTTCTTT
CSATGGRYTEAFF
>TRBV7-9|TRBD2|TRBJ2-1|-
TGTGCCAGCAGCTCACGACTAGCGGGGGGTCCAAGCTCCTACAATGAGCAGTTCTTC
CASSSRLAGGPSSYNEQFF
>TRBV7-2|-|TRBJ2-2|many
TGTGCCGGTACAAGGGGGGATTTAAACACCGGGGAGCTGTTTTTT
CAGTRGDLNTGELFF
>TRBV28|-|TRBJ1-5|many
TGTGCCAGCAGTGGCCCCCAGTCCCAGCCCCAGCATTTT
CASSGPQSQPQHF
>TRBV11-2|-|TRBJ1-1|many
TGTGCCAGCAGCCCGACCCGTGACACAATGAACACTGAAGCTTTCTTT
CASSPTRDTMNTEAFF
>TRBV9|-|TRBJ2-7|-
TGTGCCAGCAGCCCCGGCAAGCGGGTGGGCGTTGTTGAGCAGTACTTC
CASSPGKRVGVVEQYF
>TRBV5-4|-|TRBJ2-7|-
TGTGCCAGCAACCTACGGGGGGCGCGGAACGAGCAGTACTTC
CASNLRGARNEQYF
>TRBV20-1|-|TRBJ2-7|many
TGCAGTGCTTCGGACGTGGGCGACTACGAGCAGTACTTC
CSASDVGDYEQYF